Listed here are 17 T cell receptor beta chains from one sample, sequenced in a study of cytomegalovirus exposure and HLA in healthy donors. Here immunoSEQ multiplex PCR was the method, and the copy in TCRdb shows in-frame clones only, minus some. This repertoire shows around 120,000 clones, roughly 88% found once; its top ten account for approximately 4.9%. Input material: PBMCs. All receptors derive from a young man in good health and CMV-seronegative.

The chain carries TRBV21-1 and TRBJ1-1. TRBV21-1 is termed a pseudogene. CDR3 length: 15 residues. In nucleotides, the CDR3 is TGTGCCAGCAGCAAACTTTTTTGCGGGAGCACTGAAGCTTTCTTT. Its translation: CASSKLFCGSTEAFF.

This sequence joins TRBV5-6 and TRBJ2-7; 7 nucleotides agree with TRBD1. The CDR3 is 17 residues long. V trimming: 4 bases; J trimming: 4 bases; junction bases outside the gene matches: 17. Per germline, CDR1 SGHDT and CDR2 YYEEEE. The CDR3 nucleotides read TGTGCCAGCAGCCAACGGAACAGGGGTGGGGTCGGGTACGAGCAGTACTTC. Translating gives CASSQRNRGGVGYEQYF.

The chain recombines TRBV2 with TRBJ1-2; TRBD1 is a possible D gene (5 bases). In germline, CDR1 is SNHLY, CDR2 FYNNEI. The CDR3 has 16 amino acids. V was cut by 0 bases and J by 3 bases, with 14 bases left in between. The CDR3: CASSEAGTGDYYGYTF. The DNA of the CDR3 is TGTGCCAGCAGTGAAGCGGGCACCGGGGACTACTATGGCTACACCTTC.

This chain links TRBV29-1 with TRBJ2-7; TRBD2 is a possible D gene (6 bases). This CDR3 is 12 amino acids long. The V end lost 4 bases, the J end lost 3 bases, and 10 bases lay between the germline ends. CDR1 SQVTM and CDR2 ANQGSEA come from the germline V gene. The CDR3 DNA reads as TGCAGCGTTGTAGGGACTGGCTACGAGCAGTACTTC. Protein: CSVVGTGYEQYF.

The chain uses TRBV5-4 and TRBJ1-2; D ambiguous. The CDR3 runs 13 residues. V shed 0 bases and J shed 4 bases, with 7 bases lying between them. In germline, CDR1 is SGHNT, CDR2 YYREEE (reference sequence). CDR3 sequence reads: CASSLVQSYGYTF. CDR3 nucleotide sequence: TGTGCCAGCAGCTTGGTACAGTCCTATGGCTACACCTTC.

By sample fraction, this clone is medium-sized (0.01 to 0.1%). The rearrangement joins TRBV29-1 to TRBJ1-1; 10 bases are a match to TRBD1. J was trimmed by 1 base and V by 6 bases; bases with no gene match: 17. This CDR3 has 18 amino acids. CDR1 and CDR2 from the germline V gene are SQVTM and ANQGSEA. CDR3 amino acids: CSVHNGGTGALGNTEAFF. The CDR3 bases are TGCAGCGTCCATAATGGGGGGACAGGGGCCCTGGGGAACACTGAAGCTTTCTTT.

The rearrangement uses TRBV9 and TRBJ2-3, with 8 nucleotides matching TRBD2. V lost 0 bases, J lost 6 bases, and 12 bases stayed unmatched. CDR3 length equals 17 residues. Germline V gene data show CDR1 as SGDLS and CDR2 as YYNGEE. The CDR3 here is CASSVEASGPVGDTQYF. The CDR3 DNA follows: TGTGCCAGCAGCGTAGAGGCTAGCGGGCCTGTAGGGGATACGCAGTATTTT.

The chain recombines TRBV11-3 with TRBJ2-2; D remains unclear. In germline, CDR1 is SGHNT, CDR2 YENEEA. V lost 0 bases, J lost 5 bases, and 16 bases lay in between. The CDR3 contains 17 residues. DNA of the CDR3: TGTGCCAGCAGCTTAGACGGTGAGGTGATGAAGACCGGGGAGCTGTTTTTT. It is translated as CASSLDGEVMKTGELFF.

This clone was seen a handful of times. V gene TRBV6-5 combines with J gene TRBJ1-6; 8 bases map to TRBD1. J was trimmed by 9 bases and V by 2 bases; bases with no gene match: 9. Germline lookup yields CDR1 MNHEY and CDR2 SVGAGI. The CDR3 spans 16 residues. DNA of the CDR3: TGTGCCAGCAGTTACGTGTTGGACAGGGCTGGTTCACCCCTCCACTTT. As protein: CASSYVLDRAGSPLHF.

This clone was counted only a few times. The V and J genes are TRBV9 and TRBJ2-2, with D uncertain. Germline assignment: CDR1 SGDLS and CDR2 YYNGEE. Trimming stripped 1 base from V and 7 bases from J, with 5 bases between. The CDR3 spans 12 residues. CDR3 coding DNA: TGTGCCAGCAGCGTAATAAACGGGGAGCTGTTTTTT. Encoded protein: CASSVINGELFF.

Worth noting for this clone: Possible read error: a much larger clone is one base away. This chain links TRBV7-9 with TRBJ1-2, with 11 bases aligning to TRBD1. Germline CDR1 reads SEHNR; CDR2 reads FQNEAQ (reference sequence). There are 13 residues in the CDR3. Trimming took 5 bases from V and 8 from J; bases not matched to a gene: 4. DNA for the CDR3: TGTGCCAGCAGCCGGACAGGGGGCGCAGGCTACACCTTC. Its protein product is CASSRTGGAGYTF.

The chain recombines TRBV6-1 with TRBJ1-5; tentatively, D is TRBD1 (6 bases). V was cut by 6 bases and J by 0 bases, with 12 bases left in between. Per the germline V gene, CDR1 is MNHNS and CDR2 is SASEGT. The CDR3 has 15 amino acids. The CDR3 nucleotides are TGTGCCAGCAGACCCGGGACAAATAGCAATCAGCCCCAGCATTTT. Amino acid sequence: CASRPGTNSNQPQHF.

The chain joins TRBV29-1 to TRBJ2-1; 7 bases are a match to TRBD2. V lost 5 bases to trimming and J lost 3 bases; unmatched junction nucleotides: 7. There are 14 residues in the CDR3. Germline assignment: CDR1 SQVTM and CDR2 ANQGSEA. The CDR3 is CSVSPSGDYNEQFF. CDR3 coding DNA: TGCAGCGTTTCCCCTAGCGGAGACTACAATGAGCAGTTCTTC.

V is TRBV5-6 and J is TRBJ2-3; D ambiguous. CDR3 size: 11 residues. With 2 bases removed from V and 6 bases from J, the gap between germline ends came to 4 bases. Germline V gene sequence: CDR1 SGHDT, CDR2 YYEEEE. CDR3 protein: CASSFGDTQYF. The CDR3 DNA reads TGTGCCAGCAGCTTCGGGGATACGCAGTATTTT.

The chain joins TRBV19 to TRBJ1-2, with TRBD1 matching over 10 bases. The J segment lost 9 bases and the V segment lost 3 bases, leaving 7 bases of the junction unmatched. Germline loops: CDR1 LNHDA, CDR2 SQIVND (reference sequence). The CDR3 runs to 14 residues. In nucleotides, the CDR3 is TGTGCCAGTAGTATCCCGGGACAGGGGTTTAGCTACACCTTC. It yields the protein CASSIPGQGFSYTF.

This clone occurred a few times. The chain uses TRBV6-5 and TRBJ1-4, with 12 bases aligning to TRBD1. Germline V gives CDR1 MNHEY, CDR2 SVGAGI. This CDR3 has 16 amino acids. Trimming took 4 bases from V and 8 from J; bases not matched to a gene: 8. In nucleotides, the CDR3 is TGTGCCAGCAGTTCCGTCCCCGGGACAGGGGGCGAAAAACTGTTTTTT. Its translation: CASSSVPGTGGEKLFF.

The chain is built from TRBV6-1 and TRBJ2-7, with D perhaps matching TRBD1 (5 bases). This CDR3 contains 13 residues. V dropped 6 bases and J dropped 0 bases, with 9 bases sitting between them. CDR1 is MNHNS, CDR2 SASEGT, per germline. CDR3 sequence (DNA): TGTGCCAGCAGGGCGACAGCCTCCTACGAGCAGTACTTC. It translates to CASRATASYEQYF.